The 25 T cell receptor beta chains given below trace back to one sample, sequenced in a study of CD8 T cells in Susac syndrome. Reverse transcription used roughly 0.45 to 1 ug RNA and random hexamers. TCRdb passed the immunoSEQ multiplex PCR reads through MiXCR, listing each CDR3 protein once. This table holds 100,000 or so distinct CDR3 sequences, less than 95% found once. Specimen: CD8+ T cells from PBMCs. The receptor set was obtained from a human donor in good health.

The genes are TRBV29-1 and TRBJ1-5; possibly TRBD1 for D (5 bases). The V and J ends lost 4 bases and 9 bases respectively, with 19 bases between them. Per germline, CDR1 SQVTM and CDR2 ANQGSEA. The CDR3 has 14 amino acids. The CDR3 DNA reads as TGCAGCGTTGGAAATTCCCAGGGAAGGGGGCCCCAGCATTTT. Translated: CSVGNSQGRGPQHF.

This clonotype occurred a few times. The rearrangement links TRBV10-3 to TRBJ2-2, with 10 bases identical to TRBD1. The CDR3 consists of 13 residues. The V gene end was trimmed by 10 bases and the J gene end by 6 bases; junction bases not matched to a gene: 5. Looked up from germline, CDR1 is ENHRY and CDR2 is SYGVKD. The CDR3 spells CATGGQGAGELFF. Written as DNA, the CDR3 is TGTGCCACAGGAGGACAGGGGGCCGGGGAGCTGTTTTTT.

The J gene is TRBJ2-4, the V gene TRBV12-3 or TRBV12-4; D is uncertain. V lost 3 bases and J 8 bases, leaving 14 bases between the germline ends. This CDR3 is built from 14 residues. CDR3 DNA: TGTGCCAGCAGTTTCGAGGCAGGCGCGGACATTCAGTACTTC. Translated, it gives CASSFEAGADIQYF.

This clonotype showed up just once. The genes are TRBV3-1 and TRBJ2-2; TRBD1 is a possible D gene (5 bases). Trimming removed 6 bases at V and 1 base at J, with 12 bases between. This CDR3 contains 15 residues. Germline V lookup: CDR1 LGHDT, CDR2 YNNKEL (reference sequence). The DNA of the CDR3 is TGTGCCAGCAGGACAGCGACGGGGAACACCGGGGAGCTGTTTTTT. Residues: CASRTATGNTGELFF.

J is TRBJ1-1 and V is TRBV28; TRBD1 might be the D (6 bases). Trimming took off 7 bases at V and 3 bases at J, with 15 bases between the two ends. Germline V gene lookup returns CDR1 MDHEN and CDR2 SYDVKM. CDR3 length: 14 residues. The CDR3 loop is CASTFLRQDTEAFF. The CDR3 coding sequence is TGTGCCAGCACCTTCCTGAGACAGGACACTGAAGCTTTCTTT.

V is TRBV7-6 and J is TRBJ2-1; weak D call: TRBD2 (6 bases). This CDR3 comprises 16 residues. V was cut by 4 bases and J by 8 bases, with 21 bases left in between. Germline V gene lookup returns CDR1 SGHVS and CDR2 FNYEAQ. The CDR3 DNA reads TGTGCCAGCAGCTCGAGGGGACTTGGGGCTGTCGATGAGCAGTTCTTC. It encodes CASSSRGLGAVDEQFF. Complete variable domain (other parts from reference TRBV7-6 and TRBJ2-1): GAGVSQSPRYKVTKRGQDVALRCDPISGHVSLYWYRQALGQGPEFLTYFNYEAQQDKSGLPNDRFSAERPEGSISTLTIQRTEQRDSAMYRCASSSRGLGAVDEQFFGPGTRLTVL.

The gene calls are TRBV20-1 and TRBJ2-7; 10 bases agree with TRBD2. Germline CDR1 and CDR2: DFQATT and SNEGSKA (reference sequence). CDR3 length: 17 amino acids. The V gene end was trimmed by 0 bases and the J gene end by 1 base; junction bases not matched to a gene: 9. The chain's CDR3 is CSARDLSGRGLSYEQYF. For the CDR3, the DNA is TGCAGTGCTAGAGATCTGAGCGGGAGGGGGTTATCCTACGAGCAGTACTTC.

The CDR3 region is CSASDSPGNTIYF. The CDR3 bases are TGCAGTGCTTCGGACAGCCCTGGAAACACCATATATTTT. The V gene is TRBV20-1, the J gene TRBJ1-3; D is perhaps TRBD1 (6 bases). The CDR3 has 13 amino acids. CDR1 DFQATT and CDR2 SNEGSKA come from the germline V gene (reference sequence). V lost 5 bases, J lost 2 bases, and 10 bases lay in between.

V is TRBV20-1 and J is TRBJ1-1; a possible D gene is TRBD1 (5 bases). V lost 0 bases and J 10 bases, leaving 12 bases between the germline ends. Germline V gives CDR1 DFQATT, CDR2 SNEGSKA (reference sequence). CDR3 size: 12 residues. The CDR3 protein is CSARDWGPVAFF. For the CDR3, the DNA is TGCAGTGCTAGAGATTGGGGCCCCGTAGCTTTCTTT.

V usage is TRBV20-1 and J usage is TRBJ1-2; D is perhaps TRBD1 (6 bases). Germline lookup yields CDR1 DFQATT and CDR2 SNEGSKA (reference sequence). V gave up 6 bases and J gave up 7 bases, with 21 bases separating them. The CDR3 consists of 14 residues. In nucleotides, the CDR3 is TGCAGTGCCAGCGTGCAGGGGAAAGTAGGTGGCTACACCTTC. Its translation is CSASVQGKVGGYTF.

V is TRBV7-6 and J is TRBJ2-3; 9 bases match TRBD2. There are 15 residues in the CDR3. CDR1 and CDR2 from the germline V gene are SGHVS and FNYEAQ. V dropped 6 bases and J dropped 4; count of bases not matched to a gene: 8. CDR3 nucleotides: TGTGCCAGCAGTAGCGCGGGAGGGCCGGCAGATACGCAGTATTTT. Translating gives CASSSAGGPADTQYF.

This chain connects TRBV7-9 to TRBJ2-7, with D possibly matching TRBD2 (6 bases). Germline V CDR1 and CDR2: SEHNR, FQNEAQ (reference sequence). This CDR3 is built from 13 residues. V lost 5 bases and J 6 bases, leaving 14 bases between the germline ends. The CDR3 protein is CASSRGTPPEQYF. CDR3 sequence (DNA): TGTGCCAGCAGCCGCGGGACTCCCCCCGAGCAGTACTTC.

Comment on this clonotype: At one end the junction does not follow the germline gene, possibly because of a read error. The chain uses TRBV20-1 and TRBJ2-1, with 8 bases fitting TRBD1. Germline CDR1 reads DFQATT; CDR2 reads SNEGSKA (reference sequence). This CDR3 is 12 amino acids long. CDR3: CTAADRANEQFF. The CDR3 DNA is TGCACTGCTGCGGACAGGGCGAATGAGCAGTTCTTC.

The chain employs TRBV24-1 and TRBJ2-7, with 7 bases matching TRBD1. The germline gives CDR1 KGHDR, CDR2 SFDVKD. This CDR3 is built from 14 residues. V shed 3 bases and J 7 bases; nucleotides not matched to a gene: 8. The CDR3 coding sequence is TGTGCCACCAGTGATAAGGGACAGACTGAAGAGCAGTACTTC. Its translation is CATSDKGQTEEQYF.

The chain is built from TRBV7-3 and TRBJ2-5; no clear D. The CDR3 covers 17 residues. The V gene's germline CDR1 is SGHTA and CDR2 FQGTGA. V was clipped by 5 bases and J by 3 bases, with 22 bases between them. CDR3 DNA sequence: TGTGCCAGCAGCCTTAACACCGTCGCTGGGTGGAAAGAGACCCAGTACTTC. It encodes CASSLNTVAGWKETQYF.

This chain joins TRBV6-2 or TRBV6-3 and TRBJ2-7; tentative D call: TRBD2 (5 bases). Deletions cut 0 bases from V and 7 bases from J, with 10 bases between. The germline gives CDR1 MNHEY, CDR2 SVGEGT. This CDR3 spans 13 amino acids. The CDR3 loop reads CASSYSRAGEQYF. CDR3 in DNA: TGTGCCAGCAGTTACTCGAGGGCGGGTGAGCAGTACTTC.

CDR3: CASSLYNEQYF. CDR3 bases: TGTGCCAGCAGCTTATATAACGAGCAGTACTTC. The gene calls are TRBV7-3 and TRBJ2-7; the D is unclear. Germline CDR1 reads SGHTA; CDR2 reads FQGTGA. Between the trimmed V and J ends, which lost 2 bases and 5 bases, there was a span of 4 bases. The CDR3 consists of 11 residues.

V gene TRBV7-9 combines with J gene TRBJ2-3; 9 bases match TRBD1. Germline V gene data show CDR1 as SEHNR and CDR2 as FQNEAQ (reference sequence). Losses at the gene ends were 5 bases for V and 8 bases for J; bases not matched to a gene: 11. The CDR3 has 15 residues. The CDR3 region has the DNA TGTGCCAGCAGCCTGCCGGGACAGGGAGCGGGTACGCAGTATTTT. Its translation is CASSLPGQGAGTQYF.

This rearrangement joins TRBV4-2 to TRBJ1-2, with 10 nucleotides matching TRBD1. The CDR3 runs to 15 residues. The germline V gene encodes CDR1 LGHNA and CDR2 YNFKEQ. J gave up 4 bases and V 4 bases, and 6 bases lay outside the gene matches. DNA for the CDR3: TGTGCCAGCAGCCCAGACGGGACAGGGGCCTATGGCTACACCTTC. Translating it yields CASSPDGTGAYGYTF.

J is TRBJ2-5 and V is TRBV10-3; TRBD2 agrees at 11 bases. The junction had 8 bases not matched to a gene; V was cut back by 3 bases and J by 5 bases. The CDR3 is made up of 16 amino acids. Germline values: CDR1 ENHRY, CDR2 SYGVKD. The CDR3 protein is CAISDLAGGRGETQYF. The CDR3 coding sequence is TGTGCCATCAGTGATCTAGCGGGAGGCCGGGGGGAGACCCAGTACTTC.

The CDR3 here is CAWRTGNTEAFF. The CDR3 region has the DNA TGTGCCTGGAGGACGGGTAACACTGAAGCTTTCTTT. The chain has TRBV30 and TRBJ1-1, with unresolved D. V lost 3 bases, J lost 2 bases, and 7 bases lay in between. The CDR3 has 12 residues. Per germline, CDR1 GTSNPN and CDR2 SVGIG (reference sequence).

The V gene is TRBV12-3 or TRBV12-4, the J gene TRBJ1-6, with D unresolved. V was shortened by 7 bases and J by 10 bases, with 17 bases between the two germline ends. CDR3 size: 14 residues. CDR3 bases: TGTGCCAGCACCCAATCGGGTGAACACTCACCCCTCCACTTT. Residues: CASTQSGEHSPLHF.

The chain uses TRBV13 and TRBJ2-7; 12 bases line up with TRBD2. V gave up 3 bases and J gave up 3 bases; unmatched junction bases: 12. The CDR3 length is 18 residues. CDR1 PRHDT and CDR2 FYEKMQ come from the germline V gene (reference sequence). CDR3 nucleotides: TGTGCCAGCAGCTTTTTGCAGCCGACTAGCGGGAGAATCTACGAGCAGTACTTC. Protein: CASSFLQPTSGRIYEQYF.

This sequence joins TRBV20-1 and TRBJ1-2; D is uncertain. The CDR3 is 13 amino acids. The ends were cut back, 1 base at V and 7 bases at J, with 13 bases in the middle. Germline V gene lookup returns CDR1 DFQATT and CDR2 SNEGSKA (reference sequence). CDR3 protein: CSARVGLRGGYTF. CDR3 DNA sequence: TGCAGTGCTAGAGTGGGCCTGAGAGGTGGCTACACCTTC.

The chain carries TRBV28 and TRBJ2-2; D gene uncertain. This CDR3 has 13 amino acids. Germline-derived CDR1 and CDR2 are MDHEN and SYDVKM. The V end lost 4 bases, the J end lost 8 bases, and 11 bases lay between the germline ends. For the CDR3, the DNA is TGTGCCAGCAGTTCACCAGTAAGAGGGGAGCTGTTTTTT. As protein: CASSSPVRGELFF.